The rows below give T cell receptor beta chains drawn from one sample of a study of blood T cell repertoires in COVID-19. The data were produced by immunoSEQ multiplex PCR, yet TCRdb's version contains in-frame clones alone and is incomplete. The sample lists around 94,000 clones, approximately 88% occurring once. Material for sequencing was peripheral blood. The receptor set was obtained from a human donor in a cohort sampled during active COVID-19. The CDR3 runs from the conserved cysteine through the conserved F or W. The D gene is left open where the match is weak. Some rows mark clone size as missing; the rest say once, few, many or name a class of expanded clone.

J gene | clone size | D gene | V gene | CDR3 protein | CDR3 DNA
TRBJ2-7 | - | - | TRBV6-6 | CASSYSTVNSYEQYF | TGTGCCAGCAGTTACTCGACAGTTAACTCCTACGAGCAGTACTTC
TRBJ2-5 | - | TRBD2 | TRBV7-9 | CASSLGLAGGPRETQYF | TGTGCCAGCAGCTTGGGACTAGCGGGGGGCCCCCGGGAGACCCAGTACTTC
TRBJ2-7 | - | TRBD1 | TRBV24-1 | CATTIRDRCHEQYF | TGTGCCACCACGATTCGGGACAGGTGTCACGAGCAGTACTTC
TRBJ2-3 | - | - | TRBV4-2 | CASSTDYSAGDTQYF | TGTGCCAGCAGTACCGACTACAGCGCTGGGGATACGCAGTATTTT
TRBJ2-5 | once | TRBD1 | TRBV10-2 | CASSVNAYGQGGGETQYF | TGCGCCAGCAGTGTGAATGCTTACGGACAGGGCGGCGGAGAGACCCAGTACTTC
TRBJ1-1 | - | - | TRBV9 | CASSAVRGGNTEAFF | TGTGCCAGCAGCGCGGTCCGGGGAGGGAACACTGAAGCTTTCTTT
TRBJ2-1 | - | - | TRBV19 | CASSKDSSLSSYNEQFF | TGTGCCAGTAGTAAGGACAGTTCCCTGAGCTCCTACAATGAGCAGTTCTTC
TRBJ2-3 | - | TRBD2 | TRBV7-3 | CASSLGLAGGSSTDTQYF | TGTGCCAGCAGCTTAGGCCTAGCGGGGGGGTCTAGCACAGATACGCAGTATTTT
TRBJ1-3 | - | - | TRBV7-3 | CASSPGGLAGNTIYF | TGTGCCAGCAGCCCCGGCGGGCTAGCAGGAAACACCATATATTTT
TRBJ2-7 | - | - | TRBV5-1 | CASSLVPSSSYEQYF | TGCGCCAGCAGCTTGGTGCCTAGCAGCTCCTACGAGCAGTACTTC
TRBJ1-1 | once | TRBD1 | TRBV4-3 | CASSQKTGAMNTEAFF | TGCGCCAGCAGCCAAAAGACAGGGGCCATGAACACTGAAGCTTTCTTT
TRBJ1-2 | - | - | TRBV16 | CASSQVGGGRINYGYTF | TGTGCCAGCAGCCAAGTCGGCGGGGGACGGATAAACTATGGCTACACCTTC
TRBJ2-5 | - | - | TRBV30 | CAWSVVGGETQYF | TGTGCCTGGAGTGTAGTAGGGGGAGAGACCCAGTACTTC
TRBJ1-5 | - | - | TRBV7-2 | CASSQQGLINQPQHF | TGTGCCAGCAGCCAACAGGGTTTGATCAATCAGCCCCAGCATTTT
TRBJ2-1 | - | TRBD2 | TRBV4-1 | CASRSGGVWNEQFF | TGCGCCAGCAGGAGCGGGGGGGTTTGGAATGAGCAGTTCTTC
TRBJ1-2 | - | - | TRBV6-2/TRBV6-3 | CASSYGRANYGYTF | TGTGCCAGCAGTTACGGGAGAGCTAACTATGGCTACACCTTC
TRBJ2-1 | - | TRBD2 | TRBV7-2 | CASSPQGTRGYNEQFF | TGTGCCAGCAGCCCGCAAGGGACTAGAGGCTACAATGAGCAGTTCTTC
TRBJ2-7 | - | - | TRBV11-3 | CASSQGGLWTGLSYEQYF | TGTGCCAGCAGCCAGGGGGGACTATGGACAGGGTTATCCTACGAGCAGTACTTC
TRBJ1-2 | - | TRBD1 | TRBV6-5 | CASSYQGTGDYGYTF | TGTGCCAGCAGTTACCAGGGGACAGGGGACTATGGCTACACCTTC
TRBJ2-3 | - | - | TRBV5-1 | CASSLDTGKGTQYF | TGCGCCAGCAGCTTGGACACAGGAAAGGGTACGCAGTATTTT
TRBJ1-2 | - | - | TRBV12-3/TRBV12-4 | CASSLSGSGYTF | TGTGCCAGCAGTTTATCAGGCTCCGGCTACACCTTC
TRBJ1-6 | - | TRBD1 | TRBV5-1 | CASSLVQGLGNSPLHF | TGCGCCAGCAGCTTGGTACAGGGGTTGGGTAATTCACCCCTCCACTTT
TRBJ2-3 | - | - | TRBV27 | CASSLMDSEDTQYF | TGTGCCAGCAGTTTAATGGACTCGGAAGATACGCAGTATTTT
TRBJ2-4 | - | TRBD1 | TRBV9 | CASSTGQGADIQYF | TGTGCCAGCAGCACGGGACAGGGGGCTGACATTCAGTACTTC
TRBJ1-1 | - | TRBD1 | TRBV10-3 | CAITRTGKDTEAFF | TGTGCCATCACCAGGACAGGGAAAGACACTGAAGCTTTCTTT
TRBJ2-5 | - | TRBD2 | TRBV11-3 | CASSLEGLAGETQYF | TGTGCCAGCAGCTTAGAGGGACTAGCGGGAGAGACCCAGTACTTC
TRBJ1-1 | - | TRBD1 | TRBV5-1 | CASSSGQGTEAFF | TGCGCCAGCAGCTCGGGACAGGGGACTGAAGCTTTCTTT
TRBJ2-3 | - | TRBD2 | TRBV7-9 | CASSLTSGGFVVTDTQYF | TGTGCCAGCAGCCTCACTAGCGGGGGGTTTGTAGTGACAGATACGCAGTATTTT
TRBJ1-2 | - | - | TRBV14 | CASSVQGKDYGYTF | TGTGCCAGCAGCGTTCAGGGAAAAGACTATGGCTACACCTTC
TRBJ2-7 | - | - | TRBV6-1 | CASSEGLARSYEQYF | TGTGCCAGCAGTGAAGGGCTAGCAAGGTCCTACGAGCAGTACTTC